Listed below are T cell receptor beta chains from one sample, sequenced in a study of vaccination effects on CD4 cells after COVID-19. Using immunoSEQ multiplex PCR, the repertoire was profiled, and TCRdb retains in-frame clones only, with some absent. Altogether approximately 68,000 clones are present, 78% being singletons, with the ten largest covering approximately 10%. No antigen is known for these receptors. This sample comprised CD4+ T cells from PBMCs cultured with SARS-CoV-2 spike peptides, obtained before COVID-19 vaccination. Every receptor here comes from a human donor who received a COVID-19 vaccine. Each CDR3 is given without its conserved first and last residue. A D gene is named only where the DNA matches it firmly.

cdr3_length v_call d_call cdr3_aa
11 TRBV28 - ASSFQTFYGYT
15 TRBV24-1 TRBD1 ATSDPTGGVRQETQY
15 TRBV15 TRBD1 ATSRDQSTGGMHTQY
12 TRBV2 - ASSADGGRTEAF
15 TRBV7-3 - ASSSRGVGTGNTEAF
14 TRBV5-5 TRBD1 ASSLAMTGKGETQY
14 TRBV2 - ASSEWTKLAKNIQY
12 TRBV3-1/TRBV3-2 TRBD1 ASSLVDRHEKLF
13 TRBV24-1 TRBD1 ATSDSQGAWETQY
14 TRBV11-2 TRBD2 ASSLGLAGTMETQY
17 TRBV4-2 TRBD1 ASSQIFTGTGWFTGELF
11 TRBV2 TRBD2 ASSIGLGGVQF
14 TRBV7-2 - ASSLVPRGVNTEAF
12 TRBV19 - ASRRTTLTDTQY
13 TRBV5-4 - ASSSMGLGTGELF
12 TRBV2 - ASRGGASNEKLF
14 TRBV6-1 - ASSALGEASTDTQY
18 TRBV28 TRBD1 ASSPGRRDRALSGANVLT
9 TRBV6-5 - ASNRSYGYT
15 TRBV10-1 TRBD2 ASSEFPSGGSQETQY
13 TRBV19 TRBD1 ASSTSGQGMNEQF
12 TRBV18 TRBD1 ASSAGTGNEKLF
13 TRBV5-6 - ASSLNRLYTGELF
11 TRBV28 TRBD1 ASNEQGYTEAF
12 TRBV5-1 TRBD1 ASRLGQGSEKLF
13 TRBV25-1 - ASSDTRRLQETQY
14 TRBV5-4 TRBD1 ASSWDTDREGGELF
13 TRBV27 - ASSPYRDGGTEAF
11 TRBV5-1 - ASSLGQGKGYT
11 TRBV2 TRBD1 ASSETAQGAQY
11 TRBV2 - ASSGDGHYGYT
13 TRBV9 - ASSVEGHSNQPQH
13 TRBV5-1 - ASRGRTDTNEKLF
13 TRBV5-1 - ASEPGAAGANVLT
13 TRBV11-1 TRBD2 ASSFSGGVFNEQF
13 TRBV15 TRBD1 ATSKQGKSYNEQF
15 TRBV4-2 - ASRPGGGIESNQPQH
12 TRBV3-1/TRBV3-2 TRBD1 ASSRSGTDEKLF
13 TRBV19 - ASSIGAGANSPLH
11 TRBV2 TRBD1 ASQTGVFQPQH
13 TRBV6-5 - ASVTRKASTDTQY
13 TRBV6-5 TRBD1 ASSGQGGSQETQY
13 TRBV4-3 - ASSQDAAGNYGYT
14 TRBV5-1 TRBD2 ASKGLAGANTGELF
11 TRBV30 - AWSAYSGSPLH
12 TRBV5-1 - ASSLASPGNTIY
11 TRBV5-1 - ASSGGQTEKLF
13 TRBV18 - ASSPPKLRADTQY
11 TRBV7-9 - ASSLLASGELF
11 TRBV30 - GLDRGRRETQY
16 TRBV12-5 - ASGLVPDGSSSYNEQF